This T cell receptor beta chain emerged from a study of read filtering for tumor transcriptome and immune sequencing. Study information: TCR-mapped reads were about 4.05 to 10.27 million with IR-seq versus about 85 to 1,300 with RNA-seq. General observations from the study: Roughly four fifths of IR-seq clonotypes had one read, totaling about 3.5% of reads; RNA-seq: about 70% and 40%.

In regard to this clonotype: Its antigen remains unknown. Germline and junction disagree at one end, which may indicate a read error.

The library was built from roughly 400 ng RNA with molecular barcoded adaptors for alpha/delta and beta/gamma chains. TCRdb reanalysed the reads using MiXCR and keeps one entry per CDR3 protein. Altogether over 50,000 distinct CDR3 sequences are present, about 19% being singletons, with the ten largest covering 9.5% to 13%. CDR3 length: 12 residues. CDR1 is SGHRS and CDR2 is YFSETQ in the germline V gene. At the time of active disease, bone marrow was collected from every patient. The sequenced material came from a population of CD138-negative cells sorted from bone marrow. The sequence derives from a donor over 35 with multiple myeloma. This rearrangement joins TRBV5-1 to TRBJ2-3; D unresolved. CDR3 in DNA: TGCGCCAGCAGTCCCGACACAGATACGCAGTGTTTT. Translated, it gives CASSPDTDTQCF.